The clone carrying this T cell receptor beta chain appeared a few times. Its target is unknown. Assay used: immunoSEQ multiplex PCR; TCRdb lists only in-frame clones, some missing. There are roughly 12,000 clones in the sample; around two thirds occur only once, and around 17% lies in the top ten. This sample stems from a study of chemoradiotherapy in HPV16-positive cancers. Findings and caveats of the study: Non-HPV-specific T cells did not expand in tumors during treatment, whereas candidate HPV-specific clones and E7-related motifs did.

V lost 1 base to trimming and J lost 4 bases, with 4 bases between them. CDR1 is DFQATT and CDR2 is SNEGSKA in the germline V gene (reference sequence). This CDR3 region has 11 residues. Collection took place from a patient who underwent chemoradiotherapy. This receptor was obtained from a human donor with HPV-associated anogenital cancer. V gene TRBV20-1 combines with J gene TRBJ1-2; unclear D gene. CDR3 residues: CSARAAYGYTF. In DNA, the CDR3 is TGCAGTGCTAGAGCCGCCTATGGCTACACCTTC.